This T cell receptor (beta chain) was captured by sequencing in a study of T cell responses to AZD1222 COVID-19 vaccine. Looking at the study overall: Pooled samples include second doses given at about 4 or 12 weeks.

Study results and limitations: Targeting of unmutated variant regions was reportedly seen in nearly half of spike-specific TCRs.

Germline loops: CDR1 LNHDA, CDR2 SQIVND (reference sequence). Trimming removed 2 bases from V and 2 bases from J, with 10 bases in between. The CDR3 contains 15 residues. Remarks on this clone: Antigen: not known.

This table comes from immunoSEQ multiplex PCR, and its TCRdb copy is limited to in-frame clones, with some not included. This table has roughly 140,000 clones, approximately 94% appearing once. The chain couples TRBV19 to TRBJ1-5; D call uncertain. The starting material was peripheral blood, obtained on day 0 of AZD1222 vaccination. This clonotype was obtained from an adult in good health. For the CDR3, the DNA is TGTGCCAGTAGTATATCGGGCAGCGGCAATCAGCCCCAGCATTTT. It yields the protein CASSISGSGNQPQHF.